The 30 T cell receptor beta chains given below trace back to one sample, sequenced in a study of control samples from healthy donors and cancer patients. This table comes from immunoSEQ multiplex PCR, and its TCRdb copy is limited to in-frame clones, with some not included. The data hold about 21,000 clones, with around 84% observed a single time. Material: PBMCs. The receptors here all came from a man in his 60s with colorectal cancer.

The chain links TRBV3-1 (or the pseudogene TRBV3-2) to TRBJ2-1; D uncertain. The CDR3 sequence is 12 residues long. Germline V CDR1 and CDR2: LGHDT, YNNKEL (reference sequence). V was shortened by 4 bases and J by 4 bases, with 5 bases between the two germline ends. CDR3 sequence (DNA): TGTGCCAGCAGCCCAGATTACAATGAGCAGTTCTTC. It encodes CASSPDYNEQFF.

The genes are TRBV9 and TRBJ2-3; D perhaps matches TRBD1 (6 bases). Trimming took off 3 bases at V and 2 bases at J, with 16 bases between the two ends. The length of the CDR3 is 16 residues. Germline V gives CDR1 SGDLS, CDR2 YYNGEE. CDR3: CASSEGQGDVTDTQYF. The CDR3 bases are TGTGCCAGCAGCGAGGGACAAGGGGACGTCACAGATACGCAGTATTTT.

This CDR3 is CAISESGGNTEAFF. The CDR3 DNA reads TGTGCCATCAGTGAGTCAGGAGGGAACACTGAAGCTTTCTTT. The chain is built from TRBV10-3 and TRBJ1-1; D remains ambiguous. The CDR3 has 14 amino acids. From germline, CDR1 is ENHRY and CDR2 SYGVKD. Deletions cut 0 bases from V and 1 base from J, with 6 bases between.

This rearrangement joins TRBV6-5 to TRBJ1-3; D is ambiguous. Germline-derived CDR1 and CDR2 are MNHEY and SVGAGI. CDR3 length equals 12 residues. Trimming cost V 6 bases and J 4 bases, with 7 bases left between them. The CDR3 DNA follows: TGTGCCAGCAGGACTGGGGGAAACACCATATATTTT. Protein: CASRTGGNTIYF.

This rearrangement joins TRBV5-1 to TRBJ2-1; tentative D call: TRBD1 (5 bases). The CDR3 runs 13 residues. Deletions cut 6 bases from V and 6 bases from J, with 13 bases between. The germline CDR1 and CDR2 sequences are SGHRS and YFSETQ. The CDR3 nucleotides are TGCGCCAGCAACATGGACAACCTCAATGAGCAGTTCTTC. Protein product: CASNMDNLNEQFF.

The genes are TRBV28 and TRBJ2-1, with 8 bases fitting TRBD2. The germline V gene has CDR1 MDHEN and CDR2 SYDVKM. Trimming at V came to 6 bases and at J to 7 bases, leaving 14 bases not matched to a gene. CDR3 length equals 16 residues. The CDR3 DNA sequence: TGTGCCAGCAGAGCTCCCGCGGGGGGCCCAGGGAATGAGCAGTTCTTC. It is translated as CASRAPAGGPGNEQFF.

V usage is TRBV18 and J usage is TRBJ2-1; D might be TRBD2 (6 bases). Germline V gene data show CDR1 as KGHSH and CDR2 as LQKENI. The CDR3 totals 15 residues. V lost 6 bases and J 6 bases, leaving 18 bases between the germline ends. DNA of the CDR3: TGTGCCAGCTCGGGGACTCCGTCACGGGGCAATGAGCAGTTCTTC. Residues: CASSGTPSRGNEQFF.

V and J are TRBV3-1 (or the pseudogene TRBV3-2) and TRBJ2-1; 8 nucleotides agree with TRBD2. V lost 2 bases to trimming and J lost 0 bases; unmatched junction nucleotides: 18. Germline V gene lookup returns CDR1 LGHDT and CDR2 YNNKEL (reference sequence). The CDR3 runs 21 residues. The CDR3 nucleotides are TGTGCCAGCAGCCAAACCATGGCGGGGGGCCCACGCCGTCACTCCTACAATGAGCAGTTCTTC. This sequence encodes CASSQTMAGGPRRHSYNEQFF.

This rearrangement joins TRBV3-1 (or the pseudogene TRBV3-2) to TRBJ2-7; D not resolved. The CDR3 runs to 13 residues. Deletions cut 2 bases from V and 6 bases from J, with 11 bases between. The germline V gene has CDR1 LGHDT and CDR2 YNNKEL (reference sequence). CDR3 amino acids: CASSQSQGREQYV. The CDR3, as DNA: TGTGCCAGCAGCCAATCTCAAGGTCGCGAGCAGTACGTC.

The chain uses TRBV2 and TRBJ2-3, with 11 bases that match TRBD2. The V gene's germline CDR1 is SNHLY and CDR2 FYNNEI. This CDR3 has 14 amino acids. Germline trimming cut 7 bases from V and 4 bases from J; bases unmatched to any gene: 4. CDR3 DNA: TGTGCCAGCACCCCGGGACTAGCGGCAGATACGCAGTATTTT. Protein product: CASTPGLAADTQYF.

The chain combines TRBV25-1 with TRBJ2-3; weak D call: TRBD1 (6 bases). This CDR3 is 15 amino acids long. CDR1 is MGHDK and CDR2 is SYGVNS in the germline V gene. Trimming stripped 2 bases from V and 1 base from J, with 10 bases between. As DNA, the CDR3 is TGTGCCAGCAGTGAAGCCAGGGGCGGCACAGATACGCAGTATTTT. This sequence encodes CASSEARGGTDTQYF.

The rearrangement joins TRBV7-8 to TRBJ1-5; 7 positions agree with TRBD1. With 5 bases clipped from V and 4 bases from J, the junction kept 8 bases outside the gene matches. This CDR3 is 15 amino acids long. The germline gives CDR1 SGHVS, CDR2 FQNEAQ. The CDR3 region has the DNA TGTGCCAGCAGCAAAAGAGACAGGGATAATCAGCCCCAGCATTTT. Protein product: CASSKRDRDNQPQHF.

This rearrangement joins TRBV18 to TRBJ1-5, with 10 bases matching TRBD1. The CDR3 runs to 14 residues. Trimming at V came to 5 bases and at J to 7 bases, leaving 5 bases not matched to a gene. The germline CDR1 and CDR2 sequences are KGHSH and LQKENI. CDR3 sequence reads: CASSETGGRQPQHF. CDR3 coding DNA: TGTGCCAGCTCAGAGACAGGGGGCAGGCAGCCCCAGCATTTT. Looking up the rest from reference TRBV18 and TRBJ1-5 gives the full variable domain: NAGVMQNPRHLVRRRGQEARLRCSPMKGHSHVYWYRQLPEEGLKFMVYLQKENIIDESGMPKERFSAEFPKEGPSILRIQQVVRGDSAAYFCASSETGGRQPQHFGDGTRLSIL.

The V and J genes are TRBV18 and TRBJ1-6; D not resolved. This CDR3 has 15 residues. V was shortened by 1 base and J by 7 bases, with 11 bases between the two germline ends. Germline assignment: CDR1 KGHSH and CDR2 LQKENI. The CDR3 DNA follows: TGTGCCAGCTCACCACTCTCCGGAGACAATTCACCCCTCCACTTT. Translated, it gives CASSPLSGDNSPLHF.

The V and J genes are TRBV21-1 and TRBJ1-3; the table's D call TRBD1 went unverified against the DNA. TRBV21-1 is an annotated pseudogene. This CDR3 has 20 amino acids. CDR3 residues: CASSKGSVPGHLSSGNTIYF. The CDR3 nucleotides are TGTGCCAGCAGCAAAGGGAGCGTCCCGGGACACCTATCCTCTGGAAACACCATATATTTT.

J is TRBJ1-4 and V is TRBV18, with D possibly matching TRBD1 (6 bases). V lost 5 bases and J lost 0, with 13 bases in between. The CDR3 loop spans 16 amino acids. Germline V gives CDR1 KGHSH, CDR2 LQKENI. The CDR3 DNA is TGTGCCAGCTCAGAACAGGGAACTCCAACTAATGAAAAACTGTTTTTT. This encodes CASSEQGTPTNEKLFF.

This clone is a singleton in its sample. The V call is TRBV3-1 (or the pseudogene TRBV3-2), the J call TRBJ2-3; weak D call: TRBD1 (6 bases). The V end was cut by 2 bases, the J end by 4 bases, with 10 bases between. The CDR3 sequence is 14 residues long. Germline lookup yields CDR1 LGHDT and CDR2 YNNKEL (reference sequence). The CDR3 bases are TGTGCCAGCAGCCAATTACAGGGTGCAGATACGCAGTATTTT. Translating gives CASSQLQGADTQYF.

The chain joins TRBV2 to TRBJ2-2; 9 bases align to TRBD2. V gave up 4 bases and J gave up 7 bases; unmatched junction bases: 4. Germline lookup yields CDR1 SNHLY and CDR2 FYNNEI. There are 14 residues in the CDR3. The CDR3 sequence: CASSGPSGDGELFF. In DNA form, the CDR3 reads TGTGCCAGCAGTGGGCCTAGCGGGGACGGGGAGCTGTTTTTT.

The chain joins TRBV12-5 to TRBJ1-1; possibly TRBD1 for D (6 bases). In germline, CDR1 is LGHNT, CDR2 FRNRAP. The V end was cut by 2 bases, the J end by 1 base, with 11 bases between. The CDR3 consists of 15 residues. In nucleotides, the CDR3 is TGTGCTAGTGGTTTGACGGCAGGGGCGAACACTGAAGCTTTCTTT. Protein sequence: CASGLTAGANTEAFF.

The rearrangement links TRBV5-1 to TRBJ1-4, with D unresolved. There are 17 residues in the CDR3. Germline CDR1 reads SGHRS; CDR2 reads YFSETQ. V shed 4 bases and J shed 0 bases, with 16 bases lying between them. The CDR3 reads CASSVSDRVATNEKLFF. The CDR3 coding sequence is TGCGCCAGCAGCGTAAGTGACCGAGTGGCAACTAATGAAAAACTGTTTTTT.

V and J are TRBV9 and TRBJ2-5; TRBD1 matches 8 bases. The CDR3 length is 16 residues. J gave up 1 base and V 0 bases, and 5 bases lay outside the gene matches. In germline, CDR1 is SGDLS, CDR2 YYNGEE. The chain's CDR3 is CASSVDRTGPQETQYF. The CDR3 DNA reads TGTGCCAGCAGCGTAGACCGGACAGGGCCCCAAGAGACCCAGTACTTC. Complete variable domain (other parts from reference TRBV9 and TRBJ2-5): DSGVTQTPKHLITATGQRVTLRCSPRSGDLSVYWYQQSLDQGLQFLIQYYNGEERAKGNILERFSAQQFPDLHSELNLSSLELGDSALYFCASSVDRTGPQETQYFGPGTRLLVL.

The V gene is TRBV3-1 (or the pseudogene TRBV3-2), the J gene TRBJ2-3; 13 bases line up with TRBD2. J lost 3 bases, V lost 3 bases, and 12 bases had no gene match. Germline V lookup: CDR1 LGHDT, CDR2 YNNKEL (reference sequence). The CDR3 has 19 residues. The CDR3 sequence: CASSHLGTSGGVGTDTQYF. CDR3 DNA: TGTGCCAGCAGCCACCTGGGAACTAGCGGGGGGGTAGGGACAGATACGCAGTATTTT.

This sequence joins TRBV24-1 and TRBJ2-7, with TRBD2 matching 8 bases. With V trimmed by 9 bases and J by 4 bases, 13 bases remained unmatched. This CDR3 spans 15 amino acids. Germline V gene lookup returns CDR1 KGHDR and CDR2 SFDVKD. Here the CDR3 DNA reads TGTGCCACCGATAAAAAACGGGGGGGCGATTACGAGCAGTACTTC. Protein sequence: CATDKKRGGDYEQYF.

CDR3 DNA: TGTGCCAGCTCACGTCTGTCGGCTAACTATGGCTACACCTTC. It translates to CASSRLSANYGYTF. The chain carries TRBV18 and TRBJ1-2; D not certain. The V end lost 4 bases, the J end lost 0 bases, and 9 bases lay between the germline ends. CDR1 and CDR2 from the germline V gene are KGHSH and LQKENI. This CDR3 is built from 14 residues.

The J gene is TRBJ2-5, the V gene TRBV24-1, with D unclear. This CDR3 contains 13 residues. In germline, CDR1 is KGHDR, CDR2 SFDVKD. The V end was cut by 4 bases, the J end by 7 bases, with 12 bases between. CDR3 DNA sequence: TGTGCCACCAGTGACGCCCTCCCGGGGACCCAGTACTTC. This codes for CATSDALPGTQYF.

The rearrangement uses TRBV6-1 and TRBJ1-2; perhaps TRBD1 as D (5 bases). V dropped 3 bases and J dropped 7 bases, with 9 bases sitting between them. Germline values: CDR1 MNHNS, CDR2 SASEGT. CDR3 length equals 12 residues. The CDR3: CASSDLRVGYTF. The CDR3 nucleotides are TGTGCCAGCAGTGACCTCAGGGTTGGCTACACCTTC.

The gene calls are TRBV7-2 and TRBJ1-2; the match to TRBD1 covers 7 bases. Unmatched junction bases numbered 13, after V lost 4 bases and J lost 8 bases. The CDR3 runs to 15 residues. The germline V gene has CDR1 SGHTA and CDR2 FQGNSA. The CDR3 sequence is CASSSTGQTLWGYTF. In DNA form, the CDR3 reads TGTGCCAGCAGCTCCACGGGACAGACTTTGTGGGGCTACACCTTC.

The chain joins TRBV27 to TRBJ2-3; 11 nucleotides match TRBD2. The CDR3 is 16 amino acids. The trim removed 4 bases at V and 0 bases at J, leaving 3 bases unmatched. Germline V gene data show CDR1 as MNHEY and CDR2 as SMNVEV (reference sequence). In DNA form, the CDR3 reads TGTGCCAGCAGTTCCCGACTAGCGGGGAGCACAGATACGCAGTATTTT. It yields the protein CASSSRLAGSTDTQYF.

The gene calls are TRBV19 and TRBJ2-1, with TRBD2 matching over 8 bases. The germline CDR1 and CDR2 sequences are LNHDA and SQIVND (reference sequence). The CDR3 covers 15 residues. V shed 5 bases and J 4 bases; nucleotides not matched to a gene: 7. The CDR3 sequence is CASSSGTSRYNEQFF. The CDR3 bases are TGTGCCAGTAGTTCCGGGACTAGTAGGTACAATGAGCAGTTCTTC.

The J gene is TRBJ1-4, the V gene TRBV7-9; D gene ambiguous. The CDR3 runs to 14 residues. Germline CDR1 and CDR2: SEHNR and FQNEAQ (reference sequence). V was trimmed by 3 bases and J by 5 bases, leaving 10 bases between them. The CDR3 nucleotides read TGTGCCAGCAGCTTTGAGTGGGCGAATGAAAAACTGTTTTTT. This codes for CASSFEWANEKLFF.